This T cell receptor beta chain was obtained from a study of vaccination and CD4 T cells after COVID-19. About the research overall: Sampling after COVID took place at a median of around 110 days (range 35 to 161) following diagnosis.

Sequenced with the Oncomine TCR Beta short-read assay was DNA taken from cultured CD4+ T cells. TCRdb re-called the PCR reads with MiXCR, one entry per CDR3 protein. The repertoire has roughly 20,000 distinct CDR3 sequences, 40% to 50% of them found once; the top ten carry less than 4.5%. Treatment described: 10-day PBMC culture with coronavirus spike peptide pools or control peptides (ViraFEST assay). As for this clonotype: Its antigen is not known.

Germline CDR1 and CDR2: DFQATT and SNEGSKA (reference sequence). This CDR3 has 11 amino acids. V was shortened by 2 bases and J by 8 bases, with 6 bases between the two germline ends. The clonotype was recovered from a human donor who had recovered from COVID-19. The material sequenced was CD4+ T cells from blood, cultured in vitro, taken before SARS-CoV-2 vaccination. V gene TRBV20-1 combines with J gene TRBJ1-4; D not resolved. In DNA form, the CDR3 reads TGCAGTGCTAGAATCCAAGAAAAACTGTTTTTT. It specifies CSARIQEKLFF.